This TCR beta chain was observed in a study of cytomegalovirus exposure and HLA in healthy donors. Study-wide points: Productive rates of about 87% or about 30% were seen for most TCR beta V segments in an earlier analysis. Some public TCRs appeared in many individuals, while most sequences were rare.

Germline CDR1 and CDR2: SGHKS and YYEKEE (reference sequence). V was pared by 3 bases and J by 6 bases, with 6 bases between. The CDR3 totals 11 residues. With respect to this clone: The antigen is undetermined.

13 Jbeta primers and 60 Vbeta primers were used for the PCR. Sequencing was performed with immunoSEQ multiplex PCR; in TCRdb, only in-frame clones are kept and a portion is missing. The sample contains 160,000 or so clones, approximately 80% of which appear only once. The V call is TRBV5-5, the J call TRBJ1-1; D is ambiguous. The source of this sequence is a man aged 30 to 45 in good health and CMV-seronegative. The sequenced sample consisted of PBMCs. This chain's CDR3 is CASSSSPEAFF. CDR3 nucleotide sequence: TGTGCCAGCAGCTCCAGTCCTGAAGCTTTCTTT.